These 10 T cell receptor beta chains were sequenced from one sample in a study of T-cell reconstitution after alpha-beta-depleted transplantation in children (dated by TCRdb to about 2016). Libraries came from PCR. The sequencer was an Illumina HiSeq 2500. TCR libraries were prepared with molecular barcoding, using unique molecular identifiers to normalize TCRbeta repertoire quantification. Clones were called with MiXCR by TCRdb after fastp trimmed the public reads at Q25, and only in-frame beta chains were retained. Entries that share a CDR3 protein sequence are merged under the most common genes and DNA. Across this sample there are about 540,000 distinct CDR3 sequences, with roughly 18% seen only once. About 3.1% of the sample is held by the ten biggest clonotypes. This specimen consisted of PBMCs from the stem cell graft donor, obtained from the stem cell graft. These receptors were obtained from a human donor who donated a stem cell graft to a child with acute lymphoblastic leukemia.

This clonotype was picked up one time. A much more abundant neighbour one base away suggests this may be a read error. The rearrangement links TRBV29-1 to TRBJ1-1, with D uncertain. Germline CDR1 SQVTM, CDR2 ANQGSEA. The CDR3 runs to 11 residues. V was cut by 4 bases and J by 5 bases, with 8 bases left in between. The CDR3 region is CSVGRETEAFF. The CDR3 nucleotides are TGCAGCGTTGGAAGGGAGACTGAAGCTTTCTTT.

This clonotype was seen a few times. The chain has TRBV5-1 and TRBJ2-1; D may be TRBD1 (5 bases). CDR1 is SGHRS and CDR2 is YFSETQ in the germline V gene. The CDR3 is made up of 14 amino acids. V lost 2 bases to trimming and J lost 7 bases, with 13 bases between them. This chain's CDR3 is CASSLGLGHNEQFF. The CDR3 region has the DNA TGCGCCAGCAGCTTAGGTCTAGGACATAATGAGCAGTTCTTC. Together with reference TRBV5-1 and TRBJ2-1, the CDR3 gives the full variable domain: KAGVTQTPRYLIKTRGQQVTLSCSPISGHRSVSWYQQTPGQGLQFLFEYFSETQRNKGNFPGRFSGRQFSNSRSEMNVSTLELGDSALYLCASSLGLGHNEQFFGPGTRLTVL.

This clonotype was seen at least ten times. V gene TRBV5-1 combines with J gene TRBJ1-1; possibly TRBD1 for D (5 bases). The V gene lost 4 bases and the J gene lost 5 bases, with 15 bases spanning the gap. Germline V CDR1 and CDR2: SGHRS, YFSETQ. There are 14 residues in the CDR3. As DNA, the CDR3 is TGCGCCAGCAGCGTTGGAGGGGCGAGGACTGAAGCTTTCTTT. It is translated as CASSVGGARTEAFF.

This clonotype was seen more than once but under ten times. The chain carries TRBV7-9 and TRBJ2-1, with 10 positions matching TRBD2. Germline V lookup: CDR1 SEHNR, CDR2 FQNEAQ (reference sequence). The junction had 4 bases not matched to a gene; V was cut back by 2 bases and J by 6 bases. The CDR3 has 15 residues. CDR3 nucleotide sequence: TGTGCCAGCAGCTTACCCGCTAGCGGGGGCAATGAGCAGTTCTTC. Translation gives CASSLPASGGNEQFF.

This clonotype has a handful of counts. The chain is built from TRBV7-6 and TRBJ2-1; 9 nucleotides agree with TRBD2. The CDR3 sequence is 17 residues long. Germline loops: CDR1 SGHVS, CDR2 FNYEAQ. J was trimmed by 4 bases and V by 5 bases; bases with no gene match: 12. CDR3 amino acids: CASSPPRAAGGYNEQFF. Written as DNA, the CDR3 is TGTGCCAGCAGCCCCCCCCGAGCGGCGGGGGGGTACAATGAGCAGTTCTTC.

This clonotype has only a few counts. The chain has TRBV4-3 and TRBJ2-1, with a possible D match to TRBD1 (5 bases). Germline values: CDR1 LGHNA, CDR2 YSLEER. This CDR3 contains 15 residues. Trimming removed 3 bases from V and 3 bases from J, with 12 bases in between. The CDR3 DNA sequence: TGCGCCAGCAGCCAGACAGCCAGCTTCTACAATGAGCAGTTCTTC. This gives the protein CASSQTASFYNEQFF.

This clonotype was seen a handful of times. The chain is built from TRBV14 and TRBJ2-7, with a weak D call TRBD1 (7 bases). V lost 5 bases and J 0 bases, leaving 17 bases between the germline ends. The germline V gene encodes CDR1 SGHDN and CDR2 FVKESK. The CDR3 spans 16 residues. The CDR3 region is CASSSRTGLPSYEQYF. The DNA of the CDR3 is TGTGCCAGCAGCTCCCGGACAGGACTACCCTCCTACGAGCAGTACTTC.

This clonotype has a handful of counts. This sequence joins TRBV6-5 and TRBJ2-3; D is uncertain. Germline-derived CDR1 and CDR2 are MNHEY and SVGAGI. The CDR3 consists of 12 residues. Deletions cut 10 bases from V and 4 bases from J, with 12 bases between. CDR3 region: CATSLGADTQYF. In DNA, the CDR3 is TGTGCCACCTCCTTAGGCGCAGATACGCAGTATTTT.

The V call is TRBV10-1, the J call TRBJ2-1; 7 nucleotides align to TRBD1. The trim removed 0 bases at V and 2 bases at J, leaving 1 base unmatched. The CDR3 is 15 residues long. Germline V CDR1 and CDR2: WNHNN, SYGVQD (reference sequence). Here the CDR3 DNA reads TGCGCCAGCAGTGAGTCTAGGGGGCCCTACAATGAGCAGTTCTTC. Its protein product is CASSESRGPYNEQFF.

This clonotype was counted between two and nine times. The V gene is TRBV3-1, the J gene TRBJ2-7; maybe TRBD1 (7 bases). V was shortened by 4 bases and J by 3 bases, with 16 bases between the two germline ends. This CDR3 region has 15 residues. The germline CDR1 and CDR2 sequences are LGHDT and YNNKEL (reference sequence). The CDR3 reads CASSLAGGRRYEQYF. CDR3 DNA: TGTGCCAGCAGCCTGGCAGGGGGGCGGCGCTACGAGCAGTACTTC.